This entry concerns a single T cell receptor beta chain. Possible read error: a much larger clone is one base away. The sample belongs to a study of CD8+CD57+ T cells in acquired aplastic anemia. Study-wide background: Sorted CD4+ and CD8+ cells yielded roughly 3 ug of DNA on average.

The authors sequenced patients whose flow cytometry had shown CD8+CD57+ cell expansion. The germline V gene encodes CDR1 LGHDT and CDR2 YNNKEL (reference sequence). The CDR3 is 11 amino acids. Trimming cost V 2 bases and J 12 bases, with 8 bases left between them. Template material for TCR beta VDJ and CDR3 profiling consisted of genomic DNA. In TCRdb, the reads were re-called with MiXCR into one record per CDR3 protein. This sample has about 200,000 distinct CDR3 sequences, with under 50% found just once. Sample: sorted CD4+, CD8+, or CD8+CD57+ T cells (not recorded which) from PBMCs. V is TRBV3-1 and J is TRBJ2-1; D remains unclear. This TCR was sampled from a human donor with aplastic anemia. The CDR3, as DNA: TGTGCCAGCAGCCAATCCTATGTGCAGTTCTTC. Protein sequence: CASSQSYVQFF.